A selection of T cell receptor beta chains follows, all from one sample in a study of blood T cell repertoires in COVID-19. Data came from immunoSEQ multiplex PCR; TCRdb stores just in-frame clones and leaves some out. The sample carries about 200,000 clones, over 75% recorded once. Material for sequencing was peripheral blood. These receptors were obtained from a woman aged 40 to 49 with acute or convalescent COVID-19. Each CDR3 is given with its conserved first and last residue. The order of the fields is clone size, V gene, CDR3 length, D gene, J gene, CDR3 DNA, CDR3 protein. The D gene is left open where the match is weak. Size tells how often a clone was seen (once, few, many) or the class of an expanded clone, and some rows leave it out.

size: -; V: TRBV7-6; length: 17; D: TRBD2; J: TRBJ2-5; DNA: TGTGCCAGCAGCCCCGGCACTAGCGGGGGGACCCAAGAGACCCAGTACTTC; CDR3: CASSPGTSGGTQETQYF
size: -; V: TRBV18; length: 16; D: -; J: TRBJ1-1; DNA: TGTGCCAGCTCACTAAGACCTCGGGACACGAACACTGAAGCTTTCTTT; CDR3: CASSLRPRDTNTEAFF
size: -; V: TRBV6-5; length: 14; D: -; J: TRBJ1-4; DNA: TGTGCCAGCAGTTACGGCCTTTCAAATGAAAAACTGTTTTTT; CDR3: CASSYGLSNEKLFF
size: -; V: TRBV18; length: 13; D: TRBD1; J: TRBJ2-5; DNA: TGTGCCAGCTCAGAGGGACAGCAAGAGACCCAGTACTTC; CDR3: CASSEGQQETQYF
size: -; V: TRBV5-1; length: 17; D: TRBD1; J: TRBJ2-3; DNA: TGCGCCAGCAGCGTTGGAAGGACAGGTAGCATCACAGATACGCAGTATTTT; CDR3: CASSVGRTGSITDTQYF
size: few; V: TRBV5-1; length: 12; D: -; J: TRBJ1-1; DNA: TGCGCCAGCAGCTTCAGGAACACTGAAGCTTTCTTT; CDR3: CASSFRNTEAFF
size: -; V: TRBV9; length: 15; D: -; J: TRBJ2-6; DNA: TGTGCCAGCGGTGCAGAATGGTCTGGGGCCAACGTCCTGACTTTC; CDR3: CASGAEWSGANVLTF
size: -; V: TRBV9; length: 19; D: TRBD2; J: TRBJ2-3; DNA: TGTGCCAGCAGCGTAGTCGCTAGCGGGGGTAAAGGACCCACAGATACGCAGTATTTT; CDR3: CASSVVASGGKGPTDTQYF
size: -; V: TRBV6-2/TRBV6-3; length: 14; D: -; J: TRBJ1-1; DNA: TGTGCCAGCAGCCGGGGGGGGCTGGGCACTGAAGCTTTCTTT; CDR3: CASSRGGLGTEAFF
size: once; V: TRBV4-2; length: 16; D: TRBD1; J: TRBJ2-6; DNA: TGTGCCAGCAGCCAAGAAGGGGGCGGTGGGGCCAACGTCCTGACTTTC; CDR3: CASSQEGGGGANVLTF
size: -; V: TRBV5-5; length: 15; D: -; J: TRBJ1-3; DNA: TGTGCCAGCAGCTTGGCAGGACAGCCAAGAAACACCATATATTTT; CDR3: CASSLAGQPRNTIYF
size: -; V: TRBV9; length: 18; D: -; J: TRBJ1-3; DNA: TGTGCCAGCAGCCCACACCCCGGGGGGGGTTTAGGTGGAAACACCATATATTTT; CDR3: CASSPHPGGGLGGNTIYF
size: -; V: TRBV18; length: 12; D: -; J: TRBJ2-1; DNA: TGTGCCAGCTCAACAGGGAACAATGAGCAGTTCTTC; CDR3: CASSTGNNEQFF
size: few; V: TRBV11-2; length: 15; D: TRBD1; J: TRBJ1-1; DNA: TGTGCCAGCAGCGGGACAGACCATTTGAACACTGAAGCTTTCTTT; CDR3: CASSGTDHLNTEAFF
size: -; V: TRBV5-6; length: 14; D: -; J: TRBJ1-6; DNA: TGTGCCAGCAGCTACAACGAGGGAGTCCGATCCCTCCACTTT; CDR3: CASSYNEGVRSLHF
size: few; V: TRBV6-5; length: 14; D: -; J: TRBJ1-2; DNA: TGTGCCAGCACCGGGACACGACTTAACTATGGCTACACCTTC; CDR3: CASTGTRLNYGYTF